The T cell receptor beta chain described here comes from a study of blood T cell repertoires in COVID-19. Under the authors' procedure: Scientists estimated how many nucleated cells there were by amplifying reference gene primers. Sequencing used immunoSEQ multiplex PCR; TCRdb keeps in-frame clones, though not all of them. V and J calls and clone size are as listed in that table; D and trimming were resolved from the DNA. The sample holds about 180,000 clones, about 84% seen once. Recovered status in Cohort 3 required two negative PCRs, clearance, or symptom resolution. CDR1 is LNHDA, CDR2 SQIVND, per germline (reference sequence). The CDR3 contains 14 residues. Deletions cut 5 bases from V and 5 bases from J, with 15 bases between.

This chain joins TRBV19 and TRBJ2-5; D may be TRBD1 (6 bases). This receptor was identified in a woman aged 25 to 39 who had recovered from COVID-19. The sequencing sample was made of PBMCs or T cells enriched from blood (not recorded which). The CDR3 nucleotides read TGTGCCAGTAGTCACAACCAGGGGCGGGAGACCCAGTACTTC. It specifies CASSHNQGRETQYF.